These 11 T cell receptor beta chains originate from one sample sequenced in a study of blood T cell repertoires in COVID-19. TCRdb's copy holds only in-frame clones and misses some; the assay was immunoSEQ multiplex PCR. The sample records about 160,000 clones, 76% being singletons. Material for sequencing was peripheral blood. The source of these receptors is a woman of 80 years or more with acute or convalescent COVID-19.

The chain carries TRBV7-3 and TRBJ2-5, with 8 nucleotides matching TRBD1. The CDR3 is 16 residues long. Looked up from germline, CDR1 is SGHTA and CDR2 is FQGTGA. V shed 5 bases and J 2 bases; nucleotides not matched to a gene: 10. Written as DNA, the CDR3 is TGTGCCAGCAGCCCAGGGGGCGCGGGTCGTCAAGAGACCCAGTACTTC. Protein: CASSPGGAGRQETQYF.

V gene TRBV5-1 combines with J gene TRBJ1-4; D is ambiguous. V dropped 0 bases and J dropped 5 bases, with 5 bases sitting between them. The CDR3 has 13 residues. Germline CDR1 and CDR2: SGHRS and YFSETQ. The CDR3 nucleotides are TGCGCCAGCAGCTTGGATCAAAATGAAAAACTGTTTTTT. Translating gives CASSLDQNEKLFF.

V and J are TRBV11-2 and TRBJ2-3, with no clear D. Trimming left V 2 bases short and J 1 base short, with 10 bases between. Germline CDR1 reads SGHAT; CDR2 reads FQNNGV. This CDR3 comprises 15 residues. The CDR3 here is CASSLYSGGTDTQYF. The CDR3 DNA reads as TGTGCCAGCAGCTTATACAGTGGTGGCACAGATACGCAGTATTTT. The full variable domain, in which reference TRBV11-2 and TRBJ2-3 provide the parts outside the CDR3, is EAGVAQSPRYKIIEKRQSVAFWCNPISGHATLYWYQQILGQGPKLLIQFQNNGVVDDSQLPKDRFSAERLKGVDSTLKIQPAKLEDSAVYLCASSLYSGGTDTQYFGPGTRLTVL.

This CDR3 is CASSMRQGMNTEAFF. The CDR3 nucleotides are TGTGCCAGTAGTATGAGGCAGGGCATGAACACTGAAGCTTTCTTT. V usage is TRBV19 and J usage is TRBJ1-1, with D possibly matching TRBD1 (5 bases). CDR3 size: 15 residues. Trimming cost V 3 bases and J 0 bases, with 11 bases left between them. Per the germline V gene, CDR1 is LNHDA and CDR2 is SQIVND (reference sequence).

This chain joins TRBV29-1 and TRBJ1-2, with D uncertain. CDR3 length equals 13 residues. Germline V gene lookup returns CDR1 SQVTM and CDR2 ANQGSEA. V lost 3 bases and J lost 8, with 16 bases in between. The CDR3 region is CSVDLAVTGGYTF. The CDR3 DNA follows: TGCAGCGTTGATCTTGCAGTAACGGGGGGCTACACCTTC.

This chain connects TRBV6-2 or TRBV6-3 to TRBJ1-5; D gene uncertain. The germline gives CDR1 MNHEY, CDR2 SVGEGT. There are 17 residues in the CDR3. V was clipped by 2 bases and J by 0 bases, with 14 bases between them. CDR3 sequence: CASSYATLPYSNQPQHF. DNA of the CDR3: TGTGCCAGCAGTTACGCAACTCTCCCATATAGCAATCAGCCCCAGCATTTT.

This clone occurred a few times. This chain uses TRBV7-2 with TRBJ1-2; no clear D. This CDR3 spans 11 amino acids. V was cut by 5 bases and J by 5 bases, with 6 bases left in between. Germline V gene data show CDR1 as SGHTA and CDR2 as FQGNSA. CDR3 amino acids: CASSRVYGYTF. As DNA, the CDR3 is TGTGCCAGCAGCCGAGTATATGGCTACACCTTC.

The CDR3 loop is CASSPQGGWNTEAFF. For the CDR3, the DNA is TGTGCCAGCTCACCCCAGGGGGGATGGAACACTGAAGCTTTCTTT. V is TRBV18 and J is TRBJ1-1; 7 bases line up with TRBD1. The germline V gene encodes CDR1 KGHSH and CDR2 LQKENI. With 3 bases clipped from V and 1 base from J, the junction kept 5 bases outside the gene matches. This CDR3 has 15 residues. Supplemented by reference TRBV18 and TRBJ1-1, the full variable domain reads NAGVMQNPRHLVRRRGQEARLRCSPMKGHSHVYWYRQLPEEGLKFMVYLQKENIIDESGMPKERFSAEFPKEGPSILRIQQVVRGDSAAYFCASSPQGGWNTEAFFGQGTRLTVV.

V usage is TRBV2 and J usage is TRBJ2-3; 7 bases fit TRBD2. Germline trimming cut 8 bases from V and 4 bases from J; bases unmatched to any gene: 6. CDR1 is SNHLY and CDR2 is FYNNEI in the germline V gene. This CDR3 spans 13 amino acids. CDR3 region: CASLGGISDTQYF. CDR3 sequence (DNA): TGTGCCAGCTTGGGAGGGATATCAGATACGCAGTATTTT. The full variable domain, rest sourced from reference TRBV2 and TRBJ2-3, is EPEVTQTPSHQVTQMGQEVILRCVPISNHLYFYWYRQILGQKVEFLVSFYNNEISEKSEIFDDQFSVERPDGSNFTLKIRSTKLEDSAMYFCASLGGISDTQYFGPGTRLTVL.

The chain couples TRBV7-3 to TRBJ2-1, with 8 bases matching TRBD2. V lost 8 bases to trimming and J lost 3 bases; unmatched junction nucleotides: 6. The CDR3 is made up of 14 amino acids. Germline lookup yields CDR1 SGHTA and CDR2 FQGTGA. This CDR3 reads CASPTGGDYNEQFF. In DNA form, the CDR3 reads TGTGCCAGCCCTACGGGAGGGGACTACAATGAGCAGTTCTTC.

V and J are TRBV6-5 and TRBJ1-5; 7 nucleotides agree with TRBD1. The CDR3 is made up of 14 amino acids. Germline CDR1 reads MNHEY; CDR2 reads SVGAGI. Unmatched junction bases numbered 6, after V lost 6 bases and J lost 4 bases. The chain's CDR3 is CASSLQGQNQPQHF. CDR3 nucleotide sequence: TGTGCCAGCAGCCTACAGGGGCAGAATCAGCCCCAGCATTTT.